This T cell receptor beta chain is from a study of T cells in Graves' hyperthyroidism and ophthalmopathy. Amplification of TCR beta CDR3 regions was performed using RNA transcripts as template. Researchers ran a first-round RT-PCR on the TCR CDR3 using the HTBI primer set. TCRdb re-derived calls from the multiplex PCR reads in MiXCR, one entry per CDR3 protein. The data contain about 400,000 distinct CDR3 sequences, 15% to 18% of them seen just once; the ten biggest clones take up 14%. There are a few counts of this clonotype. The specimen sequenced was blood. The source is a woman between 18 and 29 years old with Graves' hyperthyroidism.

Here the CDR3 DNA reads TGTGCCAGCAAACAGCGGCCTAGCGGGAGTCCGGATACGCAGTATTTT. Its protein is CASKQRPSGSPDTQYF. The chain uses TRBV28 and TRBJ2-3, with 10 nucleotides matching TRBD2. V lost 7 bases and J lost 6; bases outside the gene matches: 13. Germline-derived CDR1 and CDR2 are MDHEN and SYDVKM. The CDR3 has 16 residues.